This is a list of T cell receptor beta chains from one sample in a study of cytomegalovirus exposure and HLA in healthy donors. Assay used: immunoSEQ multiplex PCR; TCRdb lists only in-frame clones, some missing. The sample holds about 110,000 clones, approximately 73% seen once. Sequencing was done on a sample of PBMCs. These TCRs come from a man younger than 40 in good health and CMV-seronegative. CDR3s include the opening cysteine and the closing phenylalanine or tryptophan. The order of the fields is clone size, V gene, J gene, D gene, CDR3 DNA, CDR3 protein. The D gene is left open where the match is weak. Expanded clones get a size class; other rows say once, few or many, or leave the size out.

few	TRBV5-6	TRBJ2-3	TRBD2	TGTGCCAGCAGCTTTAGACTAGCGGGGGGAACAGATACGCAGTATTTT	CASSFRLAGGTDTQYF
-	TRBV28	TRBJ1-5	-	TGTGCCAGCAGTTTCTCTTTCCGGGGGTATCAGCCCCAGCATTTT	CASSFSFRGYQPQHF
-	TRBV18	TRBJ1-5	-	TGTGCCAGCTCACCAGGGGAGGGGATGAGCAATCAGCCCCAGCATTTT	CASSPGEGMSNQPQHF
-	TRBV27	TRBJ2-7	-	TGTGCCAGCAGTTTGATGGCAGGCTCCTACGAGCAGTACTTC	CASSLMAGSYEQYF
few	TRBV7-8	TRBJ1-2	-	TGTGCCAGCAGCTTGCAGGATGCAGACTATGGCTACACCTTC	CASSLQDADYGYTF
-	TRBV10-1	TRBJ2-7	TRBD1	TGCGCCAGTGTGATCCGGGACAGGGTCGAGCAGTACTTC	CASVIRDRVEQYF
-	TRBV30	TRBJ2-1	-	TGTGCCTGGAGTGTTCGGGGGACTCCCACCAATGAGCAGTTCTTC	CAWSVRGTPTNEQFF
-	TRBV7-9	TRBJ2-7	-	TGTGCCAGCAGCTTAGTAAGAGTTAGGCAGGTAGACGAGCAGTACTTC	CASSLVRVRQVDEQYF
-	TRBV5-1	TRBJ2-7	TRBD2	TGCGCCAGCAGCTTGGGGGGAGGGTTTATCTCCTACGAGCAGTACTTC	CASSLGGGFISYEQYF
-	TRBV10-3	TRBJ2-1	TRBD2	TGTGCCATCAGTGATAGAACCATAGCGGGGGCCGCCAATGAGCAGTTCTTC	CAISDRTIAGAANEQFF
-	TRBV28	TRBJ1-1	-	TGTGCCAGCAGTTTTGTCATGAGCACTGAAGCTTTCTTT	CASSFVMSTEAFF
few	TRBV27	TRBJ1-1	-	TGTGCCAGCAGTTTAAGATATACCCTACACACTGAAGCTTTCTTT	CASSLRYTLHTEAFF
-	TRBV5-1	TRBJ2-2	-	TGCGCCAGCAGCAGAGCGGCGAGCACCGGGGAGCTGTTTTTT	CASSRAASTGELFF
few	TRBV18	TRBJ2-7	TRBD1	TGTGCCAGCTCACGCGACAGGGTAAACGAGCAGTACTTC	CASSRDRVNEQYF
-	TRBV27	TRBJ1-5	-	TGTGCCAGCAGCCCTAACCGGGCGGCGGGGAATCAGCCCCAGCATTTT	CASSPNRAAGNQPQHF
few	TRBV5-8	TRBJ2-1	-	TGTGCCAGCAGCTTGGGGGGACTCACCAATGAGCAGTTCTTC	CASSLGGLTNEQFF
-	TRBV15	TRBJ2-1	-	TGTGCCACCAGCAGGGGGGATGGACTAAGGCAGTTCTTC	CATSRGDGLRQFF
-	TRBV5-6	TRBJ1-2	TRBD1	TGTGCCAGCGGGCCGGGACAGAACTATGGCTACACCTTC	CASGPGQNYGYTF
-	TRBV28	TRBJ1-2	TRBD1	TGTGCCAGCAGCCAGGGACAGAACTATGGCTACACCTTC	CASSQGQNYGYTF
-	TRBV5-1	TRBJ1-6	TRBD1	TGCGCCAGCAGCTCGGGGACAGTTGACAGGTTAAATTCACCCCTCCACTTT	CASSSGTVDRLNSPLHF